These 21 T cell receptor beta chains share one sample of origin, sequenced in a study of CXCR3-negative and CXCR3-positive naive CD8 T cells. Study-level findings and limits: Naive cells that were CXCR3-positive had more hydrophobic TRB CDR3s (compared with CXCR3-negative naive cells).

All TRB cDNA libraries came from 5' RACE performed with UMI labels. Following a re-call of the 5' RACE reads, TCRdb has one entry per CDR3 protein and lacks DNA. This sample's table has approximately 140,000 distinct CDR3 sequences. No antigen has been assigned to these receptors. Sequencing was performed on naive CXCR3+ CD8+ T cells from blood. Specified subset: CD45RO-CCR7+CD27+CD95- naive CD8+ T cells expressing CXCR3 (TNR3+). All receptors come from a human donor in good health. Some clones in this sample may be carry-over from other donors' samples.

The V and J genes are TRBV7-9 and TRBJ1-2; with no DNA, the TCRdb D assignment of TRBD1 cannot be verified. The CDR3 sequence is 12 residues long. Germline lookup yields CDR1 SEHNR and CDR2 FQNEAQ (reference sequence). The CDR3: CASSLAGRGYTF.

V usage is TRBV29-1 and J usage is TRBJ2-7; as DNA is missing, the TRBD1 call by TCRdb cannot be tested. The CDR3 covers 12 residues. Germline V lookup: CDR1 SQVTM, CDR2 ANQGSEA. CDR3 amino acids: CSGGQGAYEQYF.

V is TRBV29-1 and J is TRBJ2-5. CDR3 length equals 12 residues. Germline values: CDR1 SQVTM, CDR2 ANQGSEA. The CDR3 region is CSVEPILGTQYF.

The chain employs TRBV9 and TRBJ1-5. CDR1 and CDR2 from the germline V gene are SGDLS and YYNGEE. The CDR3 contains 15 residues. CDR3 in amino acids: CASSVGGEAGQPQHF. The variable domain in full, completed from reference TRBV9 and TRBJ1-5, reads DSGVTQTPKHLITATGQRVTLRCSPRSGDLSVYWYQQSLDQGLQFLIQYYNGEERAKGNILERFSAQQFPDLHSELNLSSLELGDSALYFCASSVGGEAGQPQHFGDGTRLSIL.

The chain combines TRBV20-1 with TRBJ2-1; checking the TCRdb D call of TRBD2 is not possible without DNA. The CDR3 is made up of 16 amino acids. CDR1 is DFQATT, CDR2 SNEGSKA, per germline (reference sequence). CDR3 sequence reads: CSASTGLDPTVHEQFF.

The chain is built from TRBV25-1 and TRBJ2-1; lacking DNA, the TRBD2 call made by TCRdb goes unchecked. CDR3 size: 17 residues. Germline values: CDR1 MGHDK, CDR2 SYGVNS. This CDR3 is CASSVQPSGSYYNEQFF.

This rearrangement joins TRBV7-9 to TRBJ2-7; TCRdb's assignment of TRBD1 cannot be checked, as there is no DNA. Germline assignment: CDR1 SEHNR and CDR2 FQNEAQ (reference sequence). The CDR3 sequence is 16 residues long. The CDR3 reads CASSLATGTILYEQYF. Supplemented by reference TRBV7-9 and TRBJ2-7, the full variable domain reads DTGVSQNPRHKITKRGQNVTFRCDPISEHNRLYWYRQTLGQGPEFLTYFQNEAQLEKSRLLSDRFSAERPKGSFSTLEIQRTEQGDSAMYLCASSLATGTILYEQYFGPGTRLTVT.

The chain uses TRBV27 and TRBJ2-2; the D call of TRBD2 rests on TCRdb alone, since no DNA is present to check it. The CDR3 extends over 16 amino acids. Germline V gene lookup returns CDR1 MNHEY and CDR2 SMNVEV (reference sequence). The CDR3: CASSSFPSGSTGELFF.

The rearrangement joins TRBV7-9 to TRBJ1-2. The CDR3 is 13 residues long. Per germline, CDR1 SEHNR and CDR2 FQNEAQ (reference sequence). The CDR3 here is CASSLTVLLGYTF.

The rearrangement uses TRBV7-3 and TRBJ1-1. The germline gives CDR1 SGHTA, CDR2 FQGTGA. CDR3 length equals 13 residues. CDR3 region: CASSLYDNTEAFF.

This chain uses TRBV7-7 with TRBJ2-7; there is no DNA to check the TCRdb D call of TRBD2. CDR1 and CDR2 (germline): SSHAT, FNYEAQ (reference sequence). The CDR3 spans 17 residues. CDR3 loop: CASSLELRGQTFYEQYF.

The gene calls are TRBV19 and TRBJ2-2; TCRdb selects TRBD2, and the lack of DNA leaves this call unchecked. Germline CDR1 LNHDA, CDR2 SQIVND (reference sequence). The CDR3 has 16 residues. The CDR3: CASSIGAGGNTGELFF.

CDR3 sequence: CASSQVLGASGELFF. The chain employs TRBV3-1 and TRBJ2-2. The CDR3 is 15 amino acids. Germline V CDR1 and CDR2: LGHDT, YNNKEL (reference sequence).

J is TRBJ2-3 and V is TRBV7-9. This CDR3 has 12 amino acids. CDR1 and CDR2 from the germline V gene are SEHNR and FQNEAQ (reference sequence). The CDR3 reads CASSLELDTQYF.

The chain recombines TRBV4-1 with TRBJ1-1. Germline loops: CDR1 MGHRA, CDR2 YSYEKL. The CDR3 runs 15 residues. CDR3 residues: CASSLRGPADTEAFF.

The V and J genes are TRBV6-6 and TRBJ1-5. The CDR3 contains 16 residues. From germline, CDR1 is MNHNY and CDR2 SVGAGI (reference sequence). CDR3 loop: CASSYGWPGVDQPQHF.

The chain is built from TRBV12-3 or TRBV12-4 and TRBJ2-5. The CDR3 sequence is 16 residues long. The CDR3: CASSLGAGISLETQYF.

The rearrangement links TRBV19 to TRBJ2-5; lacking DNA, the TRBD2 call made by TCRdb goes unchecked. The germline V gene has CDR1 LNHDA and CDR2 SQIVND (reference sequence). CDR3 size: 18 residues. This CDR3 reads CASSIRLGLAGEEETQYF.

The V and J genes are TRBV18 and TRBJ1-1. There are 15 residues in the CDR3. Germline V gene data show CDR1 as KGHSH and CDR2 as LQKENI. The chain's CDR3 is CASSPSPFGNTEAFF.

This chain joins TRBV12-3 or TRBV12-4 and TRBJ2-2; TCRdb reports TRBD1, a call that lacks DNA to check it against. There are 15 residues in the CDR3. CDR3 in amino acids: CASSDGAINTGELFF.

The V call is TRBV7-9, the J call TRBJ1-1; TCRdb proposes TRBD1, but this gene call is untestable without DNA. This CDR3 is built from 18 residues. Germline CDR1 and CDR2: SEHNR and FQNEAQ (reference sequence). CDR3 sequence: CASSRGPSIQRTDTEAFF. The whole variable domain, filled in from reference TRBV7-9 and TRBJ1-1, reads DTGVSQNPRHKITKRGQNVTFRCDPISEHNRLYWYRQTLGQGPEFLTYFQNEAQLEKSRLLSDRFSAERPKGSFSTLEIQRTEQGDSAMYLCASSRGPSIQRTDTEAFFGQGTRLTVV.